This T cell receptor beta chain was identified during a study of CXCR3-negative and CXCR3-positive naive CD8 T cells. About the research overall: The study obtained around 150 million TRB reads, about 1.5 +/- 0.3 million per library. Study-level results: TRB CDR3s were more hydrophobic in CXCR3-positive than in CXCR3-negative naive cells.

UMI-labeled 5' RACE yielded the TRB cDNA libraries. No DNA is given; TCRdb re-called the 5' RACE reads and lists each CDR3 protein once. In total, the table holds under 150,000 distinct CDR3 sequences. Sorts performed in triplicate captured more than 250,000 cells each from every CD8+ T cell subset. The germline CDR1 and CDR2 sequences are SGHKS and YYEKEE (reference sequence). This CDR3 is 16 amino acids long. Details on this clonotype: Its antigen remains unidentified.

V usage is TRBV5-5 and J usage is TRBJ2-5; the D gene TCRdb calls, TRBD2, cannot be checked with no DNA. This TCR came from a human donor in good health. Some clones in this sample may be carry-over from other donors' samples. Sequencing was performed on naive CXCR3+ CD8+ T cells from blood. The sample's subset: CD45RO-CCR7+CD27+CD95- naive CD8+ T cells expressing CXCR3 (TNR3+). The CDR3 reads CASMVVGVVDQETQYF.